The clone carrying this T cell receptor (beta chain) has just a few counts. Its target is unknown. This sample was included in a study of vaccination and CD4 T cells after COVID-19. Treatment indicated: approximately 10-day PBMC culture with coronavirus spike peptide pools or control peptides (ViraFEST assay). Sequenced with the Oncomine TCR Beta short-read assay was DNA taken from cultured CD4+ T cells. Each CDR3 protein is one row after TCRdb ran MiXCR on the PCR reads. The sample contains some 16,000 distinct CDR3 sequences, 75% of which appear only once. The TCR comes from a human donor who received a COVID-19 vaccine. Sequencing used CD4+ T cells from blood, cultured in vitro, obtained after SARS-CoV-2 vaccination.

In DNA form, the CDR3 reads TGTGCCTGGAGGAAGATGTTGATAAGTACAGTGAACACTGAAGCTTTCTTT. It translates to CAWRKMLISTVNTEAFF. The genes are TRBV30 and TRBJ1-1; D remains ambiguous. CDR1 GTSNPN and CDR2 SVGIG come from the germline V gene (reference sequence). Deletions cut 3 bases from V and 0 bases from J, with 20 bases between. The CDR3 sequence is 17 residues long.